The clone carrying this T cell receptor beta chain showed up just once. Method: immunoSEQ multiplex PCR; TCRdb's copy keeps in-frame clones and lacks some. Of 20,000 to 25,000 clones in the sample, around 89% were seen once. The data belong to a study of T cell changes during pregnancy in multiple sclerosis. Looked up from germline, CDR1 is SGHTA and CDR2 is FQGNSA. V dropped 4 bases and J dropped 4; count of bases not matched to a gene: 4. The CDR3 runs to 14 residues. The TCR was taken from a female donor with multiple sclerosis, enrolled in a pregnancy study. Sequenced here: CD8+ T cells from peripheral blood mononuclear cells, sampled in the first trimester of pregnancy. The chain has TRBV7-2 and TRBJ2-7, with 10 positions matching TRBD1. The CDR3 reads CASSSGQGYYEQYF. The CDR3 nucleotides are TGTGCCAGCAGCTCGGGACAGGGGTATTACGAGCAGTACTTC.